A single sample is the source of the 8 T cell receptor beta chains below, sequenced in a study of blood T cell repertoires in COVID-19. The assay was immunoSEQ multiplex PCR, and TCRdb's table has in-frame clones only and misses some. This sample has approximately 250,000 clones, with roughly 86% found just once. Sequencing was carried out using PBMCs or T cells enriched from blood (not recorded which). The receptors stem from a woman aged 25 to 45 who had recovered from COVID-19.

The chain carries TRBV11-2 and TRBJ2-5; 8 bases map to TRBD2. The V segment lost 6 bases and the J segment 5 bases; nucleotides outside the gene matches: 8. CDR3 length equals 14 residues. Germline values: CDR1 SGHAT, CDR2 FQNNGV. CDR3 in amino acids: CASRQSGSGETQYF. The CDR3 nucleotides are TGTGCCAGCAGACAGAGCGGGAGTGGGGAGACCCAGTACTTC.

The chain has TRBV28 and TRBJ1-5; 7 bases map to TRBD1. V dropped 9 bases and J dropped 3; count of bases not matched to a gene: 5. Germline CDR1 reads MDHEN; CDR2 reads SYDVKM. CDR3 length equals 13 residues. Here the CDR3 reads CASRGPNNQPQHF. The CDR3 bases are TGTGCCAGTAGGGGGCCAAACAATCAGCCCCAGCATTTT.

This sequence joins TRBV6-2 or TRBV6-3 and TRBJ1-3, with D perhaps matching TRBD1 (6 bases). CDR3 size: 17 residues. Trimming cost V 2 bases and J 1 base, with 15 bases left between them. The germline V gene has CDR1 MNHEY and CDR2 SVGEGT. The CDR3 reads CASSYNRATASGNTIYF. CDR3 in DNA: TGTGCCAGCAGTTACAACAGGGCTACGGCTTCTGGAAACACCATATATTTT.

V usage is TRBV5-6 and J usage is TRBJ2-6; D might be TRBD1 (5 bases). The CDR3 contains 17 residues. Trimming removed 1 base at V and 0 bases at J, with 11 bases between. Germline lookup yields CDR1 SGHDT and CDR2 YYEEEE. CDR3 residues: CASSLQGSPSGANVLTF. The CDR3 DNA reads TGTGCCAGCAGCTTGCAGGGCTCCCCCTCTGGGGCCAACGTCCTGACTTTC.

The CDR3 DNA reads TGTGCCAGCAGCTTGTCGGGGGGGCCCGGCAATGAGCAGTTCTTC. Amino acids: CASSLSGGPGNEQFF. V is TRBV5-5 and J is TRBJ2-1; 8 bases are a match to TRBD2. The V gene end was trimmed by 1 base and the J gene end by 6 bases; junction bases not matched to a gene: 6. The CDR3 extends over 15 amino acids. CDR1 SGHKS and CDR2 YYEKEE come from the germline V gene (reference sequence).

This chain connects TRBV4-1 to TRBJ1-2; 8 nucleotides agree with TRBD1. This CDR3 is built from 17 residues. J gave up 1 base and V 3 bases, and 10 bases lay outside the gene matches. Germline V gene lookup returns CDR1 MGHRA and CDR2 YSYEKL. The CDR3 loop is CASSHLPGQAFNYGYTF. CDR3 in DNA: TGCGCCAGCAGCCACCTCCCGGGACAGGCCTTTAACTATGGCTACACCTTC.

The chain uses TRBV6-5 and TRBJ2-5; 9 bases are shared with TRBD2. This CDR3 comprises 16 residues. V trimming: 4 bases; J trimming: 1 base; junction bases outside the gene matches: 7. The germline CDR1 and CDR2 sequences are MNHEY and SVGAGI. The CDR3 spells CASSWDNSGSQETQYF. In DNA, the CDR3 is TGTGCCAGCAGTTGGGACAATAGCGGGAGCCAAGAGACCCAGTACTTC.

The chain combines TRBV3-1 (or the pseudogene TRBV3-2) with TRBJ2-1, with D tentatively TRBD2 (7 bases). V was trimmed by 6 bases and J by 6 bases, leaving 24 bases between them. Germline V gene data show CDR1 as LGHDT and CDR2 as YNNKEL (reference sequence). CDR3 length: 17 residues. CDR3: CASSTSLRGRGRNEQFF. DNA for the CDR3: TGTGCCAGCAGTACTAGTCTTAGGGGGAGGGGTCGCAATGAGCAGTTCTTC.